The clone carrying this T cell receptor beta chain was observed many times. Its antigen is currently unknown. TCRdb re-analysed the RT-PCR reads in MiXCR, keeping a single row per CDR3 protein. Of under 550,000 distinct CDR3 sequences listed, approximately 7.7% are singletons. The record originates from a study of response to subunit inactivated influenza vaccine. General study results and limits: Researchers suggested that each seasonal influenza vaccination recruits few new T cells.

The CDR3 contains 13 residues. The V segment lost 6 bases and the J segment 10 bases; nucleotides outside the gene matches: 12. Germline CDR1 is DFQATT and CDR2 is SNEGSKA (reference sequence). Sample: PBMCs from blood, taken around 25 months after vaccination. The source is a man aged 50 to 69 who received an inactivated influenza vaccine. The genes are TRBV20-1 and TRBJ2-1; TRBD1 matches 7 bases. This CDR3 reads CSARTGATIEQFF. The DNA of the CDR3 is TGCAGTGCACGAACAGGGGCTACAATCGAGCAGTTCTTC.